A selection of T cell receptor beta chains follows, all from one sample in a study of CD8 T cells in Susac syndrome. TCRdb reprocessed the immunoSEQ multiplex PCR reads via MiXCR and lists one record per CDR3 protein. The sample lists about 83,000 distinct CDR3 sequences; roughly 94% were seen once. The sequenced sample was CD8+ T cells from PBMCs. Receptors originate from a human donor with Susac syndrome. CDR3s include the opening cysteine and the closing phenylalanine or tryptophan. Each record gives: J gene, D gene, clone size, V gene, CDR3 protein, CDR3 DNA. A D gene is named only where the DNA matches it firmly. Not all rows give a size; the values are once, few, many and, for expanded clones, a class.

TRBJ2-3 | TRBD2 | NA | TRBV12-3/TRBV12-4 | CASSYTSGSGDTQYF | TGTGCCAGCAGTTACACTAGCGGGAGTGGAGATACGCAGTATTTT
TRBJ2-3 | TRBD2 | NA | TRBV2 | CASSELAGSWDTQYF | TGTGCCAGCAGTGAACTAGCGGGCAGTTGGGATACGCAGTATTTT
TRBJ2-1 | NA | NA | TRBV20-1 | CSARLGREQFF | TGCAGTGCAAGACTGGGTCGGGAGCAGTTCTTC
TRBJ1-5 | NA | NA | TRBV19 | CASMEGGRQPQHF | TGTGCCAGTATGGAGGGGGGTAGGCAGCCCCAGCATTTT
TRBJ2-1 | TRBD2 | NA | TRBV9 | CASSGRGGIIGQFF | TGTGCCAGCAGCGGACGGGGGGGGATCATCGGGCAGTTCTTC
TRBJ2-7 | NA | NA | TRBV29-1 | CSAKDGSYEQYF | TGCAGCGCCAAGGACGGATCCTACGAGCAGTACTTC
TRBJ2-1 | TRBD2 | NA | TRBV4-2 | CASSQGGGSSYNEQFF | TGTGCCAGCAGCCAAGGGGGCGGGAGCTCCTACAATGAGCAGTTCTTC
TRBJ2-2 | NA | NA | TRBV28 | CASTGTHTGELFF | TGTGCCAGCACCGGGACCCACACCGGGGAGCTGTTTTTT
TRBJ2-1 | TRBD2 | NA | TRBV20-1 | CSARGRLASSYNEQFF | TGCAGTGCTAGAGGTAGACTAGCGAGCTCCTACAATGAGCAGTTCTTC
TRBJ1-2 | NA | NA | TRBV6-5 | CASSPGQGTNYGYTF | TGTGCCAGCAGTCCCGGGCAGGGTACTAACTATGGCTACACCTTC
TRBJ2-7 | TRBD2 | NA | TRBV7-9 | CASSGGTSHEQYF | TGTGCCAGCAGCGGTGGGACTAGTCACGAGCAGTACTTC
TRBJ2-3 | NA | NA | TRBV30 | CAWRGDSTDTQYF | TGTGCCTGGAGGGGAGATAGCACAGATACGCAGTATTTT
TRBJ2-5 | TRBD1 | NA | TRBV20-1 | CSAREDRPGETQYF | TGCAGTGCCCGAGAGGACAGGCCCGGAGAGACCCAGTACTTC
TRBJ1-4 | NA | NA | TRBV7-9 | CASSQTPPNEKLFF | TGTGCCAGCAGCCAAACCCCACCTAATGAAAAACTGTTTTTT
TRBJ2-1 | NA | NA | TRBV7-2 | CASSLGLRSYNEQFF | TGTGCCAGCAGCTTAGGCCTACGCTCCTACAATGAGCAGTTCTTC
TRBJ2-7 | NA | NA | TRBV20-1 | CSGGDYEQYF | TGCAGTGGAGGGGACTACGAGCAGTACTTC
TRBJ2-7 | TRBD1 | NA | TRBV6-5 | CASSLDRAYYEQYF | TGTGCCAGCAGCCTGGACAGGGCCTACTACGAGCAGTACTTC
TRBJ2-2 | TRBD2 | once | TRBV10-3 | CAISESVAGWLFF | TGTGCCATCAGTGAGTCAGTAGCGGGTTGGCTGTTTTTT
TRBJ2-7 | NA | NA | TRBV19 | CASSPGQSYEQYF | TGTGCCAGTAGTCCCGGACAGTCCTACGAGCAGTACTTC
TRBJ2-2 | NA | NA | TRBV7-9 | CASSFWTMLSGELFF | TGTGCCAGCAGCTTTTGGACTATGTTGTCCGGGGAGCTGTTTTTT
TRBJ2-3 | NA | NA | TRBV25-1 | CASSELAVTDTQYF | TGTGCCAGCAGTGAATTAGCGGTCACAGATACGCAGTATTTT
TRBJ2-5 | NA | NA | TRBV2 | CASSEEIQETQYF | TGTGCCAGCAGTGAGGAAATCCAAGAGACCCAGTACTTC
TRBJ2-7 | TRBD2 | once | TRBV7-9 | CASSSWTSSYEQYF | TGTGCCAGCAGCTCTTGGACTAGCTCCTACGAGCAGTACTTC
TRBJ1-2 | NA | NA | TRBV29-1 | CSVEAPEGANYGYTF | TGCAGCGTTGAAGCACCGGAGGGAGCTAACTATGGCTACACCTTC
TRBJ2-1 | TRBD2 | NA | TRBV20-1 | CSASRTSGDYNEQFF | TGCAGTGCTAGCAGGACTAGCGGAGACTACAATGAGCAGTTCTTC
TRBJ1-1 | TRBD1 | NA | TRBV7-6 | CASSLAAKQGRGAFF | TGTGCCAGCAGCTTAGCGGCCAAACAGGGGAGAGGAGCTTTCTTT
TRBJ2-1 | NA | NA | TRBV9 | CASTLGSGYNEQFF | TGTGCCAGCACCCTCGGGAGTGGCTACAATGAGCAGTTCTTC
TRBJ2-7 | TRBD2 | NA | TRBV20-1 | CSARTSGTYEQYF | TGCAGTGCTAGGACTAGCGGTACCTACGAGCAGTACTTC